These 30 T cell receptor beta chains came from one sample sequenced in a study of cytomegalovirus exposure and HLA in healthy donors. Researchers ran the PCR with 60 Vbeta and 13 Jbeta primers. Profiling relied on immunoSEQ multiplex PCR, and the TCRdb table lists in-frame clones only, not all of them. The table shows around 94,000 clones, with roughly four fifths occurring only once. The sequenced sample was PBMCs. Receptors were obtained from a woman aged 40 to 49 in good health and CMV-seropositive.

This chain connects TRBV7-8 to TRBJ2-7, with D tentatively TRBD1 (5 bases). There are 14 residues in the CDR3. From germline, CDR1 is SGHVS and CDR2 FQNEAQ. V was shortened by 1 base and J by 3 bases, with 10 bases between the two germline ends. The CDR3 DNA is TGTGCCAGCAGCTTAGTTGGGGCAGACTACGAGCAGTACTTC. Its protein is CASSLVGADYEQYF.

The chain links TRBV5-1 to TRBJ2-6; 10 bases are shared with TRBD2. The germline gives CDR1 SGHRS, CDR2 YFSETQ. The ends lost 0 bases at V and 2 bases at J; junction bases unmatched: 5. CDR3 size: 18 residues. CDR3 loop: CASSLAQAGGPGANVLTF. The CDR3 nucleotides are TGCGCCAGCAGCTTGGCCCAAGCGGGAGGGCCTGGGGCCAACGTCCTGACTTTC.

The chain links TRBV9 to TRBJ1-1; TRBD1 aligns across 7 bases. V lost 4 bases, J lost 7 bases, and 4 bases stayed unmatched. This CDR3 spans 12 amino acids. Germline CDR1 reads SGDLS; CDR2 reads YYNGEE. The CDR3 DNA is TGTGCCAGCAGCTTTCAGGGGGGTGAAGCTTTCTTT. Translated: CASSFQGGEAFF.

This chain links TRBV5-1 with TRBJ2-7, with D tentatively TRBD2 (6 bases). Germline V gene data show CDR1 as SGHRS and CDR2 as YFSETQ. Trimming cost V 6 bases and J 4 bases, with 17 bases left between them. This CDR3 has 14 amino acids. CDR3: CASNQGTSSYEQYF. CDR3 DNA: TGCGCCAGCAACCAAGGGACTTCATCTTACGAGCAGTACTTC.

In DNA form, the CDR3 reads TGTGCCAGCAGCTTCTCCGGGACAGGCCATGAAAAACTGTTTTTT. Its protein product is CASSFSGTGHEKLFF. V gene TRBV11-3 combines with J gene TRBJ1-4, with 8 nucleotides matching TRBD1. The CDR3 consists of 15 residues. J gave up 6 bases and V 3 bases, and 6 bases lay outside the gene matches. Germline lookup yields CDR1 SGHNT and CDR2 YENEEA. Full variable domain (rest looked up from reference TRBV11-3 and TRBJ1-4): EAGVVQSPRYKIIEKKQPVAFWCNPISGHNTLYWYLQNLGQGPELLIRYENEEAVDDSQLPKDRFSAERLKGVDSTLKIQPAELGDSAVYLCASSFSGTGHEKLFFGSGTQLSVL.

The CDR3 is CASGVGQGASDTQYF. In DNA form, the CDR3 reads TGTGCCAGTGGGGTGGGACAGGGGGCGTCGGATACGCAGTATTTT. The V gene is TRBV9, the J gene TRBJ2-3, with 12 bases identical to TRBD1. CDR1 SGDLS and CDR2 YYNGEE come from the germline V gene. There are 15 residues in the CDR3. Trimming at V came to 8 bases and at J to 6 bases, leaving 10 bases not matched to a gene. Variable domain in full (rest from reference TRBV9 and TRBJ2-3): DSGVTQTPKHLITATGQRVTLRCSPRSGDLSVYWYQQSLDQGLQFLIQYYNGEERAKGNILERFSAQQFPDLHSELNLSSLELGDSALYFCASGVGQGASDTQYFGPGTRLTVL.

V gene TRBV27 combines with J gene TRBJ2-1, with TRBD1 matching 9 bases. The CDR3 runs 19 residues. CDR1 is MNHEY, CDR2 SMNVEV, per germline (reference sequence). Trimming cost V 7 bases and J 5 bases; bases outside gene matches: 21. The CDR3 region is CASTLRRISGTGPHNEQFF. DNA for the CDR3: TGTGCCAGCACATTGAGGAGGATCTCCGGGACAGGGCCCCACAATGAGCAGTTCTTC.

CDR3 DNA: TGTGCCAGCAGACAGGGGACAGGAAGGAGAGGCTACACCTTC. Residues: CASRQGTGRRGYTF. The chain uses TRBV5-6 and TRBJ1-2, with 8 bases identical to TRBD1. V shed 5 bases and J 8 bases; nucleotides not matched to a gene: 11. The CDR3 extends over 14 amino acids. The germline V gene encodes CDR1 SGHDT and CDR2 YYEEEE. Full variable domain (outside the CDR3, taken from reference TRBV5-6 and TRBJ1-2): DAGVTQSPTHLIKTRGQQVTLRCSPKSGHDTVSWYQQALGQGPQFIFQYYEEEERQRGNFPDRFSGHQFPNYSSELNVNALLLGDSALYLCASRQGTGRRGYTFGSGTRLTVV.

This clone occurred a few times. The chain couples TRBV29-1 to TRBJ1-1; D unresolved. The CDR3 spans 13 residues. Germline V gene data show CDR1 as SQVTM and CDR2 as ANQGSEA. V shed 3 bases and J shed 4 bases, with 12 bases lying between them. This CDR3 reads CSVEGRAGTEAFF. The DNA of the CDR3 is TGCAGCGTTGAGGGCCGCGCGGGCACTGAAGCTTTCTTT.

The chain couples TRBV7-6 to TRBJ2-7; D is perhaps TRBD2 (6 bases). Trimming removed 5 bases from V and 4 bases from J, with 15 bases in between. Germline CDR1 and CDR2: SGHVS and FNYEAQ. The CDR3 length is 14 residues. This CDR3 reads CASSPGGSAYEQYF. CDR3 sequence (DNA): TGTGCCAGCAGCCCCGGAGGGTCGGCGTACGAGCAGTACTTC.

V usage is TRBV9 and J usage is TRBJ2-7; TRBD1 matches at 9 bases. V lost 3 bases to trimming and J lost 2 bases; unmatched junction nucleotides: 6. Per germline, CDR1 SGDLS and CDR2 YYNGEE. The CDR3 totals 15 residues. CDR3 sequence reads: CASSEGGQGPYEQYF. CDR3 DNA: TGTGCCAGCAGCGAGGGGGGACAGGGACCCTACGAGCAGTACTTC.

The V gene is TRBV19, the J gene TRBJ1-1; 8 bases map to TRBD1. V shed 7 bases and J 0 bases; nucleotides not matched to a gene: 16. Germline V gene lookup returns CDR1 LNHDA and CDR2 SQIVND (reference sequence). This CDR3 is built from 18 residues. CDR3: CASIVPWSTGGLNTEAFF. CDR3 nucleotide sequence: TGTGCCAGTATTGTCCCATGGAGTACAGGGGGATTGAACACTGAAGCTTTCTTT.

CDR3 protein: CATRAVQETQYF. The CDR3 coding sequence is TGTGCCACCAGGGCAGTACAAGAGACCCAGTACTTC. The V call is TRBV28, the J call TRBJ2-5; D perhaps matches TRBD1 (5 bases). The CDR3 spans 12 residues. CDR1 is MDHEN, CDR2 SYDVKM, per germline. Trimming cost V 10 bases and J 2 bases, with 11 bases left between them.

This clone has a single count. The rearrangement joins TRBV28 to TRBJ2-3, with TRBD2 matching over 7 bases. This CDR3 has 17 residues. Germline trimming cut 7 bases from V and 3 bases from J; bases unmatched to any gene: 16. The germline CDR1 and CDR2 sequences are MDHEN and SYDVKM. The CDR3 nucleotides read TGTGCCAGCAACCCACCTTCGGGGGGAGGCACGACAGATACGCAGTATTTT. This sequence encodes CASNPPSGGGTTDTQYF.

V usage is TRBV5-1 and J usage is TRBJ2-7, with D possibly matching TRBD1 (8 bases). V lost 4 bases and J lost 3, with 14 bases in between. The CDR3 is made up of 14 amino acids. Germline V CDR1 and CDR2: SGHRS, YFSETQ. DNA of the CDR3: TGCGCCAGCAGCAGAACAGGGGGGGACTACGAGCAGTACTTC. This translates into CASSRTGGDYEQYF.

The rearrangement uses TRBV5-8 and TRBJ1-1; D is possibly TRBD1 (5 bases). The germline gives CDR1 SGHTS, CDR2 YDEGEE. CDR3 length: 16 amino acids. V was clipped by 5 bases and J by 1 base, with 18 bases between them. The CDR3 protein is CASSQRQSLTNTEAFF. The DNA of the CDR3 is TGTGCCAGCAGTCAGAGACAGAGCCTAACGAACACTGAAGCTTTCTTT.

The chain couples TRBV7-8 to TRBJ2-2; D gene ambiguous. The V gene's germline CDR1 is SGHVS and CDR2 FQNEAQ. The CDR3 extends over 16 amino acids. Trimming left V 1 base short and J 1 base short, with 10 bases between. CDR3 coding DNA: TGTGCCAGCAGCTTAGAGAGCTCCCGGAACACCGGGGAGCTGTTTTTT. Translation: CASSLESSRNTGELFF.

Turning to this clone: The identical CDR3 is also encoded by other nucleotide sequences in the sample. The V call is TRBV5-6, the J call TRBJ2-7; TRBD1 matches 10 bases. This CDR3 region has 16 residues. Germline CDR1 and CDR2: SGHDT and YYEEEE. V shed 4 bases and J 2 bases; nucleotides not matched to a gene: 9. Here the CDR3 DNA reads TGTGCCAGCAGCAGACCCGGGACAGGGGTAACCTACGAGCAGTACTTC. This gives the protein CASSRPGTGVTYEQYF. The full variable domain, its missing parts supplied by reference TRBV5-6 and TRBJ2-7, is DAGVTQSPTHLIKTRGQQVTLRCSPKSGHDTVSWYQQALGQGPQFIFQYYEEEERQRGNFPDRFSGHQFPNYSSELNVNALLLGDSALYLCASSRPGTGVTYEQYFGPGTRLTVT.

V gene TRBV28 combines with J gene TRBJ2-7; 8 bases fit TRBD1. The CDR3 covers 15 residues. After removal of 5 bases from V and 7 bases from J, the junction contained 13 bases not matched to a gene. Germline lookup yields CDR1 MDHEN and CDR2 SYDVKM. CDR3 residues: CASSPTTGASGEQYF. The DNA of the CDR3 is TGTGCCAGCAGTCCGACGACAGGGGCCTCGGGGGAGCAGTACTTC.

This clone was detected once. This specimen includes other DNA sequences encoding the same CDR3. This chain links TRBV6-5 with TRBJ2-7; TRBD2 matches 12 bases. CDR3 length: 16 residues. The V and J ends lost 4 bases and 4 bases, in that order; junction bases with no gene match: 8. Germline V gene data show CDR1 as MNHEY and CDR2 as SVGAGI. The CDR3 region is CASSFRTSGTPYEQYF. CDR3 nucleotides: TGTGCCAGCAGTTTTAGGACTAGCGGGACACCTTACGAGCAGTACTTC.

The chain employs TRBV18 and TRBJ2-2; D unclear. This CDR3 contains 15 residues. Germline lookup yields CDR1 KGHSH and CDR2 LQKENI. Trimming stripped 4 bases from V and 0 bases from J, with 9 bases between. The CDR3 reads CASSLNRANTGELFF. CDR3 in DNA: TGTGCCAGCTCACTGAACAGAGCGAACACCGGGGAGCTGTTTTTT.

Notes on this clone: The junction differs from germline at one of its ends, possibly a read error. The CDR3 DNA sequence: TGTGCCAGCAGCATAGGACAGGGTCTGATCCAAAATTTT. It codes for CASSIGQGLIQNF. The chain recombines TRBV27 with TRBJ2-3, with 8 bases fitting TRBD1. From germline, CDR1 is MNHEY and CDR2 SMNVEV (reference sequence). CDR3 size: 13 residues.

The chain joins TRBV6-1 to TRBJ2-3, with D perhaps matching TRBD2 (5 bases). V gave up 7 bases and J gave up 2 bases, with 13 bases separating them. Germline loops: CDR1 MNHNS, CDR2 SASEGT. This CDR3 has 14 amino acids. The CDR3 DNA sequence: TGTGCCAGCAAAGTAGGACTCGCCACAGATACGCAGTATTTT. Protein: CASKVGLATDTQYF.

The chain links TRBV18 to TRBJ2-7; 7 nucleotides match TRBD2. The CDR3 is 12 residues long. V was clipped by 8 bases and J by 5 bases; unmatched bases: 6. From germline, CDR1 is KGHSH and CDR2 LQKENI. The CDR3 protein is CASTQGRDEQYF. CDR3 bases: TGTGCCAGCACCCAAGGGAGGGACGAGCAGTACTTC.

V usage is TRBV11-1 and J usage is TRBJ1-3; D not certain. CDR3 size: 16 residues. Germline V gives CDR1 SGHAT, CDR2 FQDESV (reference sequence). The ends were cut back, 1 base at V and 0 bases at J, with 10 bases in the middle. CDR3 loop: CASSLEVGLSGNTIYF. The CDR3, as DNA: TGTGCCAGCAGCTTAGAAGTTGGCCTCTCTGGAAACACCATATATTTT.

This rearrangement joins TRBV25-1 to TRBJ2-3, with D possibly matching TRBD1 (5 bases). Germline V lookup: CDR1 MGHDK, CDR2 SYGVNS. The CDR3 covers 16 residues. V lost 1 base, J lost 5 bases, and 16 bases lay in between. Here the CDR3 DNA reads TGTGCCAGCAGTGAATTTGGGCAGGGAAAAGGAGATACGCAGTATTTT. Its translation: CASSEFGQGKGDTQYF.

The chain links TRBV29-1 to TRBJ1-4, with D perhaps matching TRBD1 (5 bases). Trimming took off 0 bases at V and 9 bases at J, with 8 bases between the two ends. CDR1 is SQVTM, CDR2 ANQGSEA, per germline. CDR3 size: 12 residues. The CDR3 sequence: CSVEDKGKKLFF. In DNA, the CDR3 is TGCAGCGTTGAAGATAAGGGGAAAAAACTGTTTTTT.

The CDR3 reads CASSLHIAGETDTQYF. In DNA, the CDR3 is TGCGCCAGCAGCCTCCACATAGCGGGAGAGACAGATACGCAGTATTTT. The genes are TRBV5-1 and TRBJ2-3, with 9 bases lining up with TRBD2. The germline gives CDR1 SGHRS, CDR2 YFSETQ. Germline trimming cut 4 bases from V and 3 bases from J; bases unmatched to any gene: 9. The CDR3 has 16 residues.

The V gene is TRBV19, the J gene TRBJ1-5; 9 bases are a match to TRBD1. The CDR3 contains 18 residues. Germline-derived CDR1 and CDR2 are LNHDA and SQIVND (reference sequence). The trim removed 3 bases at V and 3 bases at J, leaving 12 bases unmatched. The CDR3 sequence: CASSIMDRGQPYNQPQHF. DNA for the CDR3: TGTGCCAGTAGTATTATGGACAGGGGACAGCCGTACAATCAGCCCCAGCATTTT.

This chain connects TRBV7-3 to TRBJ2-7; D is ambiguous. CDR1 SGHTA and CDR2 FQGTGA come from the germline V gene. The CDR3 runs 15 residues. Deletions cut 5 bases from V and 2 bases from J, with 16 bases between. CDR3 coding DNA: TGTGCCAGCAGCCCCAATGCCGGTCCAACCTACGAGCAGTACTTC. It yields the protein CASSPNAGPTYEQYF.